Reported below is one T cell receptor (beta chain). Its antigen is currently unknown. These data come from a study of shared clonotypes between healthy human individuals. Study-wide background: Participating donors consisted of a couple of women and a few men aged 18 to 49. General observations from the study: Deeper or shallower sequencing was expected to change how clonotypes are shared among donors.

With V trimmed by 2 bases and J by 4 bases, 1 base remained unmatched. Germline CDR1 is MDHEN and CDR2 is SYDVKM. This CDR3 comprises 15 residues. Authors' processing steps: Junction-only immunoSEQ data arrived without quality scores, meaning filtering differed. Profiling relied on immunoSEQ multiplex PCR, and the TCRdb table lists in-frame clones only, not all of them. The D gene and trimming were derived from the DNA, and the V and J assignments and clone size from that table. The sample records hundreds of thousands of clones, approximately 71% being singletons. The TCR sequence derives from a woman aged 40 to 55 in good health. Some clones in this sample may be carry-over from other donors' samples. Specimen: PBMCs. The chain is built from TRBV28 and TRBJ2-5, with 13 bases lining up with TRBD2. CDR3 sequence: CASSLRLAGGETQYF. DNA for the CDR3: TGTGCCAGCAGTTTACGACTAGCGGGAGGAGAGACCCAGTACTTC.